This record concerns one T cell receptor (beta chain) sequence. No antigen is known for it. Trimming cost V 4 bases and J 10 bases, with 20 bases left between them. Per germline, CDR1 MNHEY and CDR2 SVGAGI. There are 16 residues in the CDR3. The entry originates in a study of hypomethylating agent response in myelodysplastic syndrome. Background on the study: TET2 mutation, the most common, occurred in about 50% of the 11 patients.

General observations from the study: Possible novel MDS antigen recognition by shared GLIPH2 clusters needs experimental validation. After treatment, novel clonotypes emerged more in responders, contracted ones more in non-responders.

TCRdb's table, derived via immunoSEQ multiplex PCR, lists solely in-frame clones and lacks some. The table includes fewer than 2,000 clones, about 83% detected once. Here the sequenced sample was bone marrow, taken before or after starting hypomethylating agent treatment for myelodysplastic syndrome (not recorded which). This TCR came from a human donor with myelodysplastic syndrome. V gene TRBV6-5 combines with J gene TRBJ1-6; weak D call: TRBD1 (5 bases). The CDR3 nucleotides read TGTGCCAGCAGTTTTCCTAGGGGTGGAGAGAACTCACCCCTCCACTTT. This encodes CASSFPRGGENSPLHF.